These T cell receptor beta chains were read from a single sample in a study of identical twins. TCRdb reanalysed the 5' RACE reads using MiXCR and keeps one entry per CDR3 protein. The sample shows approximately 230,000 distinct CDR3 sequences, about 14% of them seen only once. Sequencing was done on a sample of memory (CD45RO+) T cells sorted from blood. The receptors stem from a woman between 18 and 29 years old in good health. Both conserved end residues are part of each CDR3. Fields, in order: CDR3 protein, CDR3 DNA, D gene, clone size, J gene, V gene. D genes are given only for firm matches. For some rows the clone size is stated as once, few or many, or as a class when expanded; others skip it.

CDR3 protein: CASSFRQDTQYF; CDR3 DNA: TGTGCCAGCAGCTTTCGACAGGATACGCAGTATTTT; D gene: NA; clone size: NA; J gene: TRBJ2-3; V gene: TRBV5-6
CDR3 protein: CASSPEDQETQYF; CDR3 DNA: TGTGCCAGCAGCCCCGAGGACCAAGAGACCCAGTACTTC; D gene: NA; clone size: many; J gene: TRBJ2-5; V gene: TRBV3-1
CDR3 protein: CSARWTGTGELFF; CDR3 DNA: TGCAGTGCTAGATGGACAGGGACCGGGGAGCTGTTTTTT; D gene: TRBD1; clone size: many; J gene: TRBJ2-2; V gene: TRBV20-1
CDR3 protein: CASSQVRETQYF; CDR3 DNA: TGTGCCAGCAGCCAAGTCAGGGAGACCCAGTACTTC; D gene: NA; clone size: many; J gene: TRBJ2-5; V gene: TRBV3-1
CDR3 protein: CAISGTQETQYF; CDR3 DNA: TGTGCCATCAGTGGAACCCAAGAGACCCAGTACTTC; D gene: NA; clone size: NA; J gene: TRBJ2-5; V gene: TRBV10-3
CDR3 protein: CASSVTGDNTEAFF; CDR3 DNA: TGTGCCAGCAGTGTGACAGGGGACAACACTGAAGCTTTCTTT; D gene: TRBD1; clone size: few; J gene: TRBJ1-1; V gene: TRBV2
CDR3 protein: CASSGRGGGTQYF; CDR3 DNA: TGTGCCAGCAGCGGGCGAGGGGGGGGGACCCAGTACTTC; D gene: NA; clone size: NA; J gene: TRBJ2-5; V gene: TRBV7-6
CDR3 protein: CASSQAGKGRKLFF; CDR3 DNA: TGTGCCAGCAGCCAGGCCGGGAAGGGGCGGAAACTGTTTTTT; D gene: NA; clone size: NA; J gene: TRBJ1-4; V gene: TRBV3-1
CDR3 protein: CASSGYNEKLFF; CDR3 DNA: TGTGCCAGCAGTGGGTACAATGAAAAACTGTTTTTT; D gene: NA; clone size: few; J gene: TRBJ1-4; V gene: TRBV25-1
CDR3 protein: CASSQDEGQIMNTEAFF; CDR3 DNA: TGTGCCAGCAGCCAAGATGAGGGACAGATTATGAACACTGAAGCTTTCTTT; D gene: TRBD1; clone size: few; J gene: TRBJ1-1; V gene: TRBV14
CDR3 protein: CAPAARRPEPVCNQPQHF; CDR3 DNA: TGCGCGCCAGCAGCCCGGCGGCCCGAGCCGGTTTGCAATCAGCCCCAGCATTTT; D gene: NA; clone size: many; J gene: TRBJ1-5; V gene: TRBV4-3